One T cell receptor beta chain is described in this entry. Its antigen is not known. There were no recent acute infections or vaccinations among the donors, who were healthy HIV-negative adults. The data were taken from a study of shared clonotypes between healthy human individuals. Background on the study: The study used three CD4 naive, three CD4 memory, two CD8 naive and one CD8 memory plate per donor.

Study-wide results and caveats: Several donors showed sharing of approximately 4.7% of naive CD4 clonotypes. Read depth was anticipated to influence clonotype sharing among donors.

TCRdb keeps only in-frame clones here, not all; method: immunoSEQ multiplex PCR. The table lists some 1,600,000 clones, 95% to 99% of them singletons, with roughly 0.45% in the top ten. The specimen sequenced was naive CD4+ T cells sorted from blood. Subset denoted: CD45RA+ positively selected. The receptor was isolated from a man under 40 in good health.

CDR3 protein: CASSPTGGEYTDTQYF. CDR3 sequence (DNA): TGTGCCAGCAGTCCAACAGGGGGCGAGTACACAGATACGCAGTATTTT. The chain recombines TRBV27 with TRBJ2-3, with 9 positions matching TRBD1. There are 16 residues in the CDR3. The V gene end was trimmed by 5 bases and the J gene end by 2 bases; junction bases not matched to a gene: 8. Germline V gene data show CDR1 as MNHEY and CDR2 as SMNVEV (reference sequence).